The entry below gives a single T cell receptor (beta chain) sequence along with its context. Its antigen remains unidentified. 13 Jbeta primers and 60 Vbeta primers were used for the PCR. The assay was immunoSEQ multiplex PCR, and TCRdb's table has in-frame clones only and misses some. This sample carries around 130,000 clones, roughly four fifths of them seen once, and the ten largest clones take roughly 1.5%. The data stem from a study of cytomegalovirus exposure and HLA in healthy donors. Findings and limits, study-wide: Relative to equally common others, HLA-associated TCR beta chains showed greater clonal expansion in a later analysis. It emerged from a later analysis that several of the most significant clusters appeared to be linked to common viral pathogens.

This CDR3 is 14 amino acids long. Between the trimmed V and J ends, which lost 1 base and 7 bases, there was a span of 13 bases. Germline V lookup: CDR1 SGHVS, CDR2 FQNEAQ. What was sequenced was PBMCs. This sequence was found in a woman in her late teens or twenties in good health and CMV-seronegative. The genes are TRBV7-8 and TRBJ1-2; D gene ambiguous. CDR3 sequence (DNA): TGTGCCAGCAGCTTAGAAACCCAGGAGGGTGGCTACACCTTC. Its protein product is CASSLETQEGGYTF.